This TCR beta chain was sequenced for a study of blood T cell repertoires in COVID-19. Using immunoSEQ multiplex PCR, the repertoire was profiled, and TCRdb retains in-frame clones only, with some absent. The repertoire has hundreds of thousands of clones, around nine tenths of them found once; the top ten carry around 10%. Germline values: CDR1 KGHSH, CDR2 LQKENI. V was shortened by 0 bases and J by 5 bases, with 7 bases between the two germline ends. The CDR3 is 14 residues long. The sequenced material came from PBMCs or T cells enriched from blood (not recorded which). The source of this sequence is a woman aged 50 to 60 who had recovered from COVID-19. The J gene is TRBJ2-2, the V gene TRBV18; a weak D match, TRBD2 (5 bases). The CDR3 DNA is TGTGCCAGCTCACCACCCGGGGAAACCGGGGAGCTGTTTTTT. It yields the protein CASSPPGETGELFF.